Listed below are T cell receptor beta chains from one sample, sequenced in a study of blood T cell repertoires in COVID-19. TCRdb's table, derived via immunoSEQ multiplex PCR, lists solely in-frame clones and lacks some. The repertoire holds some 140,000 clones, with about 72% as singletons. Sequencing was carried out using peripheral blood. The origin of the receptors is a man aged 55-75 years who had recovered from COVID-19. CDR3s include the opening cysteine and the closing phenylalanine or tryptophan. The D gene is left open where the match is weak.

v_gene,d_gene,j_gene,CDR3nt,CDR3aa
TRBV5-4,TRBD2,TRBJ2-7,TGTGCCAGCAGCGGCGGGACTAGCGTCTCCTACGAGCAGTACTTC,CASSGGTSVSYEQYF
TRBV19,TRBD1,TRBJ2-7,TGTGCCAGTAGTACAGGGGGCAACGAGCAGTACTTC,CASSTGGNEQYF
TRBV30,TRBD1,TRBJ1-6,TGTGCCTGGAGGACAGGGGGAAATTCACCCCTCCACTTT,CAWRTGGNSPLHF
TRBV5-1,.,TRBJ2-5,TGCGCCAGCAGACAAACGCAAGAGACCCAGTACTTC,CASRQTQETQYF
TRBV19,.,TRBJ2-1,TGTGCCAGTAGAAGCGTAGACAATGAGCAGTTCTTC,CASRSVDNEQFF
TRBV9,.,TRBJ2-3,TGTGCCAGCAGCAAGGACCCTCCTACGGGGGATACGCAGTATTTT,CASSKDPPTGDTQYF
TRBV7-9,TRBD2,TRBJ2-3,TGTGCCAGCAGCTTAAATCTCGGACTAGCTAGAGATACGCAGTATTTT,CASSLNLGLARDTQYF
TRBV7-2,TRBD2,TRBJ2-1,TGTGCCAGCAGCGCTAGCGGGAGCGGCTACAATGAGCAGTTCTTC,CASSASGSGYNEQFF
TRBV2,TRBD1,TRBJ1-4,TGTGCCAGCACCAGGTCCCGGGACAGGGGCAGAGGTGAAAAACTGTTTTTT,CASTRSRDRGRGEKLFF
TRBV7-2,TRBD1,TRBJ2-3,TGTGCCAGCAGCTTAACAGCAGGGGGCTCAGATACGCAGTATTTT,CASSLTAGGSDTQYF
TRBV7-9,TRBD1,TRBJ1-4,TGTGCCAGCAGCCGAGGCGACAGGGGTGATGAAAAACTGTTTTTT,CASSRGDRGDEKLFF
TRBV6-2/TRBV6-3,.,TRBJ2-6,TGTGCCAGCAGTCAGGGGCGCCGCGGAGGGGCCAACGTCCTGACTTTC,CASSQGRRGGANVLTF
TRBV7-8,.,TRBJ1-1,TGTGCCAGCAGCTTAGTGACGGGGAACACTGAAGCTTTCTTT,CASSLVTGNTEAFF